This T cell receptor beta chain was documented in a study of vaccination and CD4 T cells after COVID-19. The junction had 13 bases not matched to a gene; V was cut back by 7 bases and J by 5 bases. The CDR3 loop spans 15 amino acids. CDR1 is SGHVS, CDR2 FNYEAQ, per germline. Regarding this clonotype: Its matching antigen is unknown.

Oncomine TCR Beta short-read sequencing was applied to DNA from cultured CD4+ T cells. TCRdb called the PCR reads again in MiXCR, with one record for every CDR3 protein. The sample yields about 9,600 distinct CDR3 sequences, about 44% seen once. The treatment here: roughly 11-day PBMC culture with coronavirus spike peptide pools or control peptides (ViraFEST assay). These CD4+ T cells came from an unexposed donor, sampled before the COVID-19 pandemic (2011-2018). Via ViraFEST, peptide pools expanded antigen-specific T cells before TCR sequencing. Negative selection isolated the CD4+ T cells once the cells had been cultured for about ten days.

The sample consisted of CD4+ T cells from blood, cultured in vitro. The clonotype originates from a human donor in good health. V is TRBV7-6 and J is TRBJ2-7; 8 bases map to TRBD1. CDR3 region: CASTLYAGQGNEQYF. Here the CDR3 DNA reads TGTGCCAGCACCCTCTACGCAGGACAGGGTAACGAGCAGTACTTC.